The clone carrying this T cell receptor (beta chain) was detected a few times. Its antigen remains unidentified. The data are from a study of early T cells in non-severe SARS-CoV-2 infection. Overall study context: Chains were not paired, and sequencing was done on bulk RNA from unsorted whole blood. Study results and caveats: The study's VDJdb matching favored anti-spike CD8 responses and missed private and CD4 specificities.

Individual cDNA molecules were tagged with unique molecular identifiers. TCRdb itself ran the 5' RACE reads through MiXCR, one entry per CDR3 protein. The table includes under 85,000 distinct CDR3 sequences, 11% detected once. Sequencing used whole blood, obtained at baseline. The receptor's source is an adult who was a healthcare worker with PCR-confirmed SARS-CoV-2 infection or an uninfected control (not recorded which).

The CDR3: CASTQRTSGRAVGELFF. CDR3 DNA: TGCGCCAGCACCCAACGGACTAGCGGGAGGGCCGTGGGGGAGCTGTTTTTT. The chain links TRBV5-1 to TRBJ2-2; the match to TRBD2 covers 15 bases. This CDR3 is built from 17 residues. Germline V CDR1 and CDR2: SGHRS, YFSETQ. V was pared by 6 bases and J by 8 bases, with 11 bases of the junction left unmatched.